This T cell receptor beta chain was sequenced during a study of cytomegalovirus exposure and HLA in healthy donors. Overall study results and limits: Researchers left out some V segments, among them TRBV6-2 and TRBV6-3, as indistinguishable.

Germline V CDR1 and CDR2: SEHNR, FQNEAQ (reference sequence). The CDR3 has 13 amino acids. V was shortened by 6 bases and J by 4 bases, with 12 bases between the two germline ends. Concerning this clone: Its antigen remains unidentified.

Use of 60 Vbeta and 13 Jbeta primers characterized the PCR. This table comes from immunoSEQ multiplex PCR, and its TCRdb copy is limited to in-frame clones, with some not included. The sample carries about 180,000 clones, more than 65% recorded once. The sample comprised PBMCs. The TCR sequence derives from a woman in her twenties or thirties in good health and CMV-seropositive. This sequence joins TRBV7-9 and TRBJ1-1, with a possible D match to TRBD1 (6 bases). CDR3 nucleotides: TGTGCCAGCAGGTGGACAGCCTCCACTGAAGCTTTCTTT. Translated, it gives CASRWTASTEAFF.